This record covers a single TCR beta chain. This sample is part of a study of shared T cell receptors in the human thymus. The CDR3 is made up of 17 amino acids. Germline CDR1 is MDHEN and CDR2 is SYDVKM. V was shortened by 5 bases and J by 7 bases, with 24 bases between the two germline ends. Repertoires were generated with immunoSEQ multiplex PCR, while TCRdb's copy carries only in-frame clones and drops some. The sample consists of hundreds of thousands of clones, about 90% of them appearing once. The same sample was also studied in work on human thymus T cells. That paper notes: The thymus was resected at corrective cardiac surgery. What appeared biased in thymic and blood repertoires was the usage of V and J genes. There were highly overlapping thymic repertoires among unrelated individuals, as related research reported.

The chain employs TRBV28 and TRBJ1-3, with a tentative D call TRBD1 (6 bases). Sequenced: thymocytes. This receptor was identified in a boy younger than two with a congenital heart defect. CDR3 sequence: CASSQGSRGPVGNTIYF. The CDR3 DNA reads TGTGCCAGCAGTCAAGGATCCAGGGGACCCGTAGGGAACACCATATATTTT. Drawing the rest from reference TRBV28 and TRBJ1-3, the complete variable domain is DVKVTQSSRYLVKRTGEKVFLECVQDMDHENMFWYRQDPGLGLRLIYFSYDVKMKEKGDIPEGYSVSREKKERFSLILESASTNQTSMYLCASSQGSRGPVGNTIYFGEGSWLTVV.